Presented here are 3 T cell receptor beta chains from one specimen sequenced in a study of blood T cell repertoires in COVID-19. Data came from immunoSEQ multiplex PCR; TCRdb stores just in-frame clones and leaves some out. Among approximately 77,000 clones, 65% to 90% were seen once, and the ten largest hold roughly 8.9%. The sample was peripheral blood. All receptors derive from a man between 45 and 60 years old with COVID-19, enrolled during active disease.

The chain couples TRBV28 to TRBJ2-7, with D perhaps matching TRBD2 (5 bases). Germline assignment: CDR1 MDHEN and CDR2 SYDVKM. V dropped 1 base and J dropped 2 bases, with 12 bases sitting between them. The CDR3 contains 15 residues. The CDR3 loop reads CASSLFGGQPYEQYF. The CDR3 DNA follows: TGTGCCAGCAGTTTATTTGGAGGCCAACCCTACGAGCAGTACTTC.

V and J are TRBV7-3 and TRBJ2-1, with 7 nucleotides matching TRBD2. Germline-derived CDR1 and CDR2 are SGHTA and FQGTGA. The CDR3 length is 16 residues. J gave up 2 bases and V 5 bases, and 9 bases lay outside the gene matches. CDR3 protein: CASSLTAGVPYNEQFF. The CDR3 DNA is TGTGCCAGCAGCCTGACGGCGGGAGTGCCCTACAATGAGCAGTTCTTC. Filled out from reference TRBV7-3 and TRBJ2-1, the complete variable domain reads GAGVSQTPSNKVTEKGKYVELRCDPISGHTALYWYRQSLGQGPEFLIYFQGTGAADDSGLPNDRFFAVRPEGSVSTLKIQRTERGDSAVYLCASSLTAGVPYNEQFFGPGTRLTVL.

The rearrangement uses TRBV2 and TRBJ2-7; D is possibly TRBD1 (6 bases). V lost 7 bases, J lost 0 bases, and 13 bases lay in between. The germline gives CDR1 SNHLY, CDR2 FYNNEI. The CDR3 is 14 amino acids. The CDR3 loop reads CASNGQGFSYEQYF. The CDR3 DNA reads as TGTGCCAGCAACGGGCAGGGGTTCTCCTACGAGCAGTACTTC.